This entry lists 2 T cell receptor beta chains sequenced from one sample in a study of T cell repertoires in cytomegalovirus infection. A single record per CDR3 protein comes from TCRdb applying MiXCR to the reads. The sample contains under 350,000 distinct CDR3 sequences, more than 8% of which appear only once. Sequencing was done on a sample of PBMCs. The receptors derive from a human donor in good health (CMV status not recorded). Some clones in this sample may be carry-over from other donors' samples.

Only a few counts were recorded for this clonotype. The J gene is TRBJ1-1, the V gene TRBV10-3; 9 bases fit TRBD1. Germline values: CDR1 ENHRY, CDR2 SYGVKD. The V segment lost 10 bases and the J segment 1 base; nucleotides outside the gene matches: 13. The CDR3 is made up of 16 amino acids. The DNA for the CDR3 is TGTGCCACCTGGGACAGGGAGAACTCTCCGAACACTGAAGCTTTCTTT. It codes for CATWDRENSPNTEAFF.

This clonotype showed up just a few times. This chain links TRBV6-2 or TRBV6-3 with TRBJ2-1; either TRBD1 or TRBD2 may supply D (5 bases each). This CDR3 is 13 amino acids long. Looked up from germline, CDR1 is MNHEY and CDR2 is SVGEGT. Trimming pared 0 bases from V and 12 bases from J, leaving 12 bases between. The CDR3 region has the DNA TGTGCCAGCAGTTACTCGGGGGAAGCAGGGCAGTTCTTC. Its protein product is CASSYSGEAGQFF.